Following are 5 T cell receptor beta chains from one sample sequenced in a study of vaccination and CD4 T cells after COVID-19 (dated by TCRdb to the early 2020s). The sample's treatment or condition label, decoded: roughly 10-day PBMC culture with coronavirus spike peptide pools or control peptides (ViraFEST assay). These TCRs are of unknown antigen specificity. Receptor amplification or capture employed PCR. TCRdb shows the sequencer as Illumina iSeq 100. TCR sequencing of DNA from cultured CD4+ T cells used the Oncomine TCR Beta short-read assay at the Johns Hopkins FTIC core. TCRdb reprocessed the public reads (quality trimming at Q25 with fastp, clone calling with MiXCR) and kept in-frame beta chains. Identical CDR3 proteins give one entry, which carries the most common genes and DNA. Here the sample has some 25,000 distinct CDR3 sequences; about 56% occur a single time. The top ten hold 7.8% of the sample.

The specimen sequenced was CD4+ T cells from blood, cultured in vitro. The receptors come from a human donor who had recovered from COVID-19.

The chain has TRBV20-1 and TRBJ2-7; 12 nucleotides agree with TRBD2. With V trimmed by 3 bases and J by 3 bases, 3 bases remained unmatched. Per germline, CDR1 DFQATT and CDR2 SNEGSKA (reference sequence). The CDR3 extends over 14 amino acids. CDR3 protein: CSARGLAGRYEQYF. The CDR3 bases are TGCAGTGCTAGGGGACTAGCGGGTCGCTACGAGCAGTACTTC.

The genes are TRBV6-1 and TRBJ2-7; D is perhaps TRBD2 (6 bases). Per the germline V gene, CDR1 is MNHNS and CDR2 is SASEGT. This CDR3 is 15 amino acids long. V was cut by 6 bases and J by 9 bases, with 24 bases left in between. The CDR3 spells CASSSPWDSQNWQYF. The CDR3 DNA reads as TGTGCCAGCAGCTCCCCCTGGGACTCCCAAAACTGGCAGTACTTC.

The CDR3 DNA follows: TGTGCCAGCAGTCGAACAGGGGAACCGGGAAACACCATATATTTT. Encoded protein: CASSRTGEPGNTIYF. The chain combines TRBV27 with TRBJ1-3; 7 nucleotides line up with TRBD1. After removal of 5 bases from V and 4 bases from J, the junction contained 8 bases not matched to a gene. Germline V gives CDR1 MNHEY, CDR2 SMNVEV (reference sequence). The CDR3 runs 15 residues.

This clonotype showed up just once. This chain connects TRBV28 to TRBJ2-5; 11 bases are shared with TRBD1. CDR1 and CDR2 (germline): MDHEN, SYDVKM. With 6 bases clipped from V and 5 bases from J, the junction kept 11 bases outside the gene matches. The CDR3 consists of 16 residues. The CDR3 is CASSISGTGGGETQYF. CDR3 nucleotide sequence: TGTGCCAGCAGCATATCTGGGACAGGGGGAGGGGAGACCCAGTACTTC.

The J gene is TRBJ2-7, the V gene TRBV7-6; a possible D gene is TRBD1 (5 bases). CDR1 SGHVS and CDR2 FNYEAQ come from the germline V gene. Trimming took 5 bases from V and 3 from J, leaving 17 bases between them. This CDR3 region has 15 residues. CDR3 protein: CASSPRPRGIYEQYF. The CDR3 DNA reads TGTGCCAGCAGCCCGCGGCCAAGGGGCATCTACGAGCAGTACTTC.